The clone carrying this TCR beta chain appeared a few times. These data come from a study of T cell repertoires in aging, cancer and after chemotherapy. Germline CDR1 and CDR2: MNHNY and SVGAGI (reference sequence). This CDR3 is built from 15 residues. V lost 5 bases, J lost 0 bases, and 10 bases lay in between. Peripheral blood genomic DNA, not sorted cells or RNA, was the template. Rearranged V-D-J TRB sequences were amplified with a mixed TRB-A/B primer pool. One entry per CDR3 protein results from TCRdb running MiXCR on the multiplex PCR reads. The repertoire holds some 1,500 distinct CDR3 sequences, with more than 20% as singletons.

The genes are TRBV6-6 and TRBJ2-2, with TRBD2 as a possible D gene (7 bases). Material: blood. This clonotype originated in a human donor with a solid tumor. The DNA of the CDR3 is TGTGCCAGCAGTACGGGGGGCTCGAACACCGGGGAGCTGTTTTTT. Residues: CASSTGGSNTGELFF.